This T cell receptor (beta chain) derives from a study of CD8+ T cells in alopecia areata. cDNA prepared by RNA extraction and subsequent reverse transcription served as the template for sequencing. The method was immunoSEQ multiplex PCR; TCRdb's version includes in-frame clones alone and lacks a portion of them. The sample has 150,000 to 200,000 clones, about three fifths seen once. As to this clone: Its target is not known.

Treatment defined: oral pan-JAK inhibitor, 5-10 mg twice daily. Study results and caveats: More clonal than normal scalp was lesional scalp, particularly alopecia totalis/universalis.

V dropped 2 bases and J dropped 2 bases, with 8 bases sitting between them. Germline V gene lookup returns CDR1 SQVTM and CDR2 ANQGSEA. There are 13 residues in the CDR3. The chain recombines TRBV29-1 with TRBJ2-3, with D unresolved. Sequences were derived from CD4+ T cells sorted from blood, sampled at week 24, from a patient treated with tofacitinib. The clonotype comes from a human donor with alopecia areata. This CDR3 reads CSVELRHTDTQYF. CDR3 bases: TGCAGCGTTGAACTGAGGCACACAGATACGCAGTATTTT.